Each of the 22 T cell receptor beta chains below was sequenced from the same sample in a study of cytomegalovirus exposure and HLA in healthy donors (dated by TCRdb to the late 2010s). The library was produced with the immunoSEQ multiplex PCR assay. A mixture of 60 forward primers for TCR Vbeta segments and 13 reverse primers for TCR Jbeta segments was used in the multiplex PCR. Not all clones reach the TCRdb copy of this immuneACCESS table, which keeps in-frame sequences only. Checked studies attribute under half of the gap to unresolved V genes and leave the rest unexplained. Across this sample there are more than 150,000 clones, with 65% to 80% seen only once. Roughly 6.4% of the sample belongs to the ten largest clones. The source material was PBMCs. These receptors were taken from a woman aged 40 to 50 in good health and CMV-seropositive.

The chain combines TRBV7-9 with TRBJ1-5, with 7 positions matching TRBD1. CDR3 length equals 13 residues. The germline V gene encodes CDR1 SEHNR and CDR2 FQNEAQ (reference sequence). J was trimmed by 4 bases and V by 5 bases; bases with no gene match: 2. The CDR3 reads CASSPGGNQPQHF. CDR3 sequence (DNA): TGTGCCAGCAGCCCAGGGGGGAATCAGCCCCAGCATTTT.

CDR3 loop: CASRLLGTGVSRSEQYF. The CDR3, as DNA: TGTGCCAGCAGACTTCTCGGGACAGGGGTTTCTAGGTCCGAGCAGTACTTC. The chain combines TRBV27 with TRBJ2-7, with TRBD1 matching over 10 bases. Trimming removed 6 bases from V and 6 bases from J; junction bases left unmatched: 17. CDR1 is MNHEY, CDR2 SMNVEV, per germline (reference sequence). CDR3 length: 17 amino acids.

The genes are TRBV6-5 and TRBJ2-7; D possibly corresponds to TRBD1 (6 bases). The CDR3 length is 12 residues. Per the germline V gene, CDR1 is MNHEY and CDR2 is SVGAGI. V gave up 6 bases and J gave up 3 bases, with 9 bases separating them. The CDR3 DNA is TGTGCCAGCAGAAAGGACAGCTACGAGCAGTACTTC. Protein sequence: CASRKDSYEQYF.

This sequence joins TRBV6-1 and TRBJ2-3, with TRBD1 as a possible D gene (6 bases). This CDR3 spans 15 amino acids. Deletions cut 0 bases from V and 5 bases from J, with 12 bases between. Per the germline V gene, CDR1 is MNHNS and CDR2 is SASEGT. DNA for the CDR3: TGTGCCAGCAGTGAAGCACGTCAGGGGAGAGATACGCAGTATTTT. Translated: CASSEARQGRDTQYF.

This clone came up once. J is TRBJ2-7 and V is TRBV4-3; TRBD1 is a possible D gene (6 bases). The V gene's germline CDR1 is LGHNA and CDR2 YSLEER. Trimming removed 0 bases at V and 7 bases at J, with 10 bases between. CDR3 length: 13 amino acids. The CDR3 DNA follows: TGCGCCAGCAGCCAAGAAGGGGGAAGAGAGCAGTACTTC. Translated: CASSQEGGREQYF.

The chain links TRBV28 to TRBJ1-3, with D perhaps matching TRBD1 (5 bases). From germline, CDR1 is MDHEN and CDR2 SYDVKM. V was shortened by 7 bases and J by 5 bases, with 18 bases between the two germline ends. The CDR3 covers 15 residues. The CDR3 DNA sequence: TGTGCCAGCAACAGTCCCACCGGGGGAAGAAACACCATATATTTT. Translating it yields CASNSPTGGRNTIYF.

This chain joins TRBV11-3 and TRBJ2-1, with TRBD1 identical over 7 bases. The J segment lost 9 bases and the V segment lost 5 bases, leaving 10 bases of the junction unmatched. Germline assignment: CDR1 SGHNT and CDR2 YENEEA. This CDR3 region has 14 residues. This CDR3 reads CASSGRDSRGEQFF. The CDR3 DNA sequence: TGTGCCAGCAGCGGCCGGGACAGCAGGGGTGAGCAGTTCTTC. Full variable domain (missing parts from reference TRBV11-3 and TRBJ2-1): EAGVVQSPRYKIIEKKQPVAFWCNPISGHNTLYWYLQNLGQGPELLIRYENEEAVDDSQLPKDRFSAERLKGVDSTLKIQPAELGDSAVYLCASSGRDSRGEQFFGPGTRLTVL.

CDR3 coding DNA: TGTGCCAGCAGTGTTTTTAAAGGACAGGGTGGCGATGGCTACACCTTC. This translates into CASSVFKGQGGDGYTF. The gene calls are TRBV6-1 and TRBJ1-2; 8 bases map to TRBD1. V lost 4 bases to trimming and J lost 6 bases; unmatched junction nucleotides: 13. The CDR3 is made up of 16 amino acids. Germline V gene lookup returns CDR1 MNHNS and CDR2 SASEGT.

The chain joins TRBV11-1 to TRBJ2-2; maybe TRBD2 (6 bases). The germline gives CDR1 SGHAT, CDR2 FQDESV (reference sequence). This CDR3 is 14 amino acids long. Trimming pared 7 bases from V and 0 bases from J, leaving 9 bases between. CDR3 DNA sequence: TGTGCCAGCACCAGGGAGGCGAACACCGGGGAGCTGTTTTTT. The encoded protein is CASTREANTGELFF.

The chain has TRBV6-5 and TRBJ2-7; 12 bases line up with TRBD2. The V gene end was trimmed by 6 bases and the J gene end by 7 bases; junction bases not matched to a gene: 10. The germline CDR1 and CDR2 sequences are MNHEY and SVGAGI. This CDR3 region has 15 residues. Here the CDR3 DNA reads TGTGCCAGCAGCGCAGGACTAGCGGGGATCGGAGAGCAGTACTTC. It encodes CASSAGLAGIGEQYF.

J is TRBJ2-2 and V is TRBV7-6; D is possibly TRBD1 (6 bases). V lost 8 bases, J lost 8 bases, and 15 bases lay in between. Per the germline V gene, CDR1 is SGHVS and CDR2 is FNYEAQ. The CDR3 length is 13 residues. The CDR3 loop is CASAQQGYGELFF. The CDR3 coding sequence is TGTGCCAGCGCTCAACAGGGCTATGGGGAGCTGTTTTTT.

The genes are TRBV2 and TRBJ1-2; 7 bases are shared with TRBD1. From germline, CDR1 is SNHLY and CDR2 FYNNEI. This CDR3 has 14 residues. V dropped 0 bases and J dropped 4; count of bases not matched to a gene: 2. DNA of the CDR3: TGTGCCAGCAGTGAAGCCACAGGGGTCTATGGCTACACCTTC. Protein: CASSEATGVYGYTF.

This clone was seen a single time. The chain carries TRBV11-2 and TRBJ2-1, with 8 bases fitting TRBD1. The V gene end was trimmed by 7 bases and the J gene end by 8 bases; junction bases not matched to a gene: 10. The germline gives CDR1 SGHAT, CDR2 FQNNGV. This CDR3 is 14 amino acids long. This chain's CDR3 is CASNSAGGSYEQFF. The CDR3 DNA sequence: TGTGCCAGCAACTCGGCAGGGGGCTCGTATGAGCAGTTCTTC.

The J gene is TRBJ2-3, the V gene TRBV4-2; 8 positions match TRBD2. Trimming took 0 bases from V and 8 from J; bases not matched to a gene: 16. The CDR3 contains 18 residues. Germline CDR1 is LGHNA and CDR2 is YNFKEQ. The DNA of the CDR3 is TGTGCCAGCAGCCAAGATCCACTAGCGGTAGGAGTTCCAGGTACGCAGTATTTT. Encoded protein: CASSQDPLAVGVPGTQYF.

The chain has TRBV30 and TRBJ1-1; 8 bases map to TRBD1. The ends lost 3 bases at V and 6 bases at J; junction bases unmatched: 3. CDR3 length: 12 amino acids. CDR1 is GTSNPN, CDR2 SVGIG, per germline (reference sequence). In DNA, the CDR3 is TGTGCCTGGAGGCGGGACAGGTCTGAAGCTTTCTTT. Amino acid sequence: CAWRRDRSEAFF.

The chain joins TRBV5-1 to TRBJ1-6; unclear D gene. Germline V CDR1 and CDR2: SGHRS, YFSETQ. Between the trimmed V and J ends, which lost 4 bases and 6 bases, there was a span of 17 bases. The CDR3 contains 16 residues. CDR3 DNA sequence: TGCGCCAGCAGCGCCGGAGTAGGATTGATTAATTCACCCCTCCACTTT. This translates into CASSAGVGLINSPLHF. The full variable domain, with the rest looked up from reference TRBV5-1 and TRBJ1-6, is KAGVTQTPRYLIKTRGQQVTLSCSPISGHRSVSWYQQTPGQGLQFLFEYFSETQRNKGNFPGRFSGRQFSNSRSEMNVSTLELGDSALYLCASSAGVGLINSPLHFGNGTRLTVT.

The chain couples TRBV19 to TRBJ1-5, with TRBD1 matching over 12 bases. CDR1 LNHDA and CDR2 SQIVND come from the germline V gene (reference sequence). J gave up 7 bases and V 5 bases, and 12 bases lay outside the gene matches. There are 17 residues in the CDR3. CDR3 residues: CASSFRRDRGLWQPQHF. CDR3 sequence (DNA): TGTGCCAGTAGTTTCCGCCGGGACAGGGGGCTTTGGCAGCCCCAGCATTTT.

The chain employs TRBV5-6 and TRBJ1-2; TRBD1 agrees at 12 bases. CDR1 SGHDT and CDR2 YYEEEE come from the germline V gene. V lost 4 bases to trimming and J lost 3 bases; unmatched junction nucleotides: 7. CDR3 size: 16 residues. The CDR3 nucleotides read TGTGCCAGCAGCCCGGAAGGGACAGGGGGCTACTATGGCTACACCTTC. This gives the protein CASSPEGTGGYYGYTF.

The J gene is TRBJ1-3, the V gene TRBV6-6; D is ambiguous. This CDR3 is built from 11 residues. CDR1 is MNHNY and CDR2 is SVGAGI in the germline V gene (reference sequence). The V end was cut by 4 bases, the J end by 5 bases, with 3 bases between. The CDR3 DNA sequence: TGTGCCAGCAGTTCAAGAAACACCATATATTTT. It yields the protein CASSSRNTIYF.

The rearrangement links TRBV7-9 to TRBJ1-2; perhaps TRBD1 as D (6 bases). The germline gives CDR1 SEHNR, CDR2 FQNEAQ (reference sequence). V was shortened by 1 base and J by 5 bases, with 11 bases between the two germline ends. The CDR3 length is 14 residues. The CDR3 nucleotides read TGTGCCAGCAGCTTAGGGCAGGGGAGTTATGGCTACACCTTC. Protein: CASSLGQGSYGYTF.

The chain combines TRBV7-9 with TRBJ1-4; 7 bases align to TRBD1. The trim removed 5 bases at V and 8 bases at J, leaving 5 bases unmatched. Germline CDR1 is SEHNR and CDR2 is FQNEAQ (reference sequence). The CDR3 is 13 amino acids. The CDR3: CASSPQGYEKLFF. CDR3 nucleotide sequence: TGTGCCAGCAGCCCACAGGGGTACGAAAAACTGTTTTTT. The variable domain in full, completed from reference TRBV7-9 and TRBJ1-4, reads DTGVSQNPRHKITKRGQNVTFRCDPISEHNRLYWYRQTLGQGPEFLTYFQNEAQLEKSRLLSDRFSAERPKGSFSTLEIQRTEQGDSAMYLCASSPQGYEKLFFGSGTQLSVL.

This clone was recorded a few times. The rearrangement links TRBV18 to TRBJ2-7; D possibly corresponds to TRBD2 (5 bases). The germline V gene encodes CDR1 KGHSH and CDR2 LQKENI. This CDR3 spans 13 amino acids. The V and J ends lost 3 bases and 4 bases respectively, with 10 bases between them. CDR3 residues: CASSPSGGYEQYF. In nucleotides, the CDR3 is TGTGCCAGCTCACCGAGCGGTGGTTACGAGCAGTACTTC. Supplemented by reference TRBV18 and TRBJ2-7, the full variable domain reads NAGVMQNPRHLVRRRGQEARLRCSPMKGHSHVYWYRQLPEEGLKFMVYLQKENIIDESGMPKERFSAEFPKEGPSILRIQQVVRGDSAAYFCASSPSGGYEQYFGPGTRLTVT.